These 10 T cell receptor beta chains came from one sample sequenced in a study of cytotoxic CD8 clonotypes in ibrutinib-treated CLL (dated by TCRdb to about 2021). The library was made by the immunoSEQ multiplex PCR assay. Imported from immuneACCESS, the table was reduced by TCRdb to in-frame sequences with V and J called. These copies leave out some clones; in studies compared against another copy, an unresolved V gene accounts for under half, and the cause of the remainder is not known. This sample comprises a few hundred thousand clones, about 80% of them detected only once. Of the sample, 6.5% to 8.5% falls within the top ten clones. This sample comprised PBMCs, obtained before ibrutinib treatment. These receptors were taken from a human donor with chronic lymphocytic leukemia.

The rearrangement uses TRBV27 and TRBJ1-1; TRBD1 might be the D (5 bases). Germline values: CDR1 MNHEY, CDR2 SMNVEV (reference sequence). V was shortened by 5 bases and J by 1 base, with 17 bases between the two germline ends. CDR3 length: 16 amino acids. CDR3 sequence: CASSTRYRDANTEAFF. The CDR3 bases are TGTGCCAGCAGTACACGTTACCGGGACGCGAACACTGAAGCTTTCTTT.

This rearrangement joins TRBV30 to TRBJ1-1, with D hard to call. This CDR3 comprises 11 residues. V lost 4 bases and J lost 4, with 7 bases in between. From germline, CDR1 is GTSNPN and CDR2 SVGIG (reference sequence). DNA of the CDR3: TGTGCCTGGACGTCCTTCACTGAAGCTTTCTTT. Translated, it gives CAWTSFTEAFF.

The CDR3 sequence is CASSLVRGNTEAFF. The CDR3 DNA reads TGTGCCAGCAGCTTAGTGCGGGGGAACACTGAAGCTTTCTTT. The chain combines TRBV11-2 with TRBJ1-1; D not certain. Germline lookup yields CDR1 SGHAT and CDR2 FQNNGV. There are 14 residues in the CDR3. V gave up 1 base and J gave up 1 base, with 7 bases separating them.

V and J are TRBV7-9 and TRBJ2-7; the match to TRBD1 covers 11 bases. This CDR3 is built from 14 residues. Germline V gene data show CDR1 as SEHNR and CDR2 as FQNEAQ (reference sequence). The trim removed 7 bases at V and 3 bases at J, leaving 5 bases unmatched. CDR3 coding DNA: TGTGCCAGCACCCCCGGGACAGGGGGCTACGAGCAGTACTTC. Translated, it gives CASTPGTGGYEQYF.

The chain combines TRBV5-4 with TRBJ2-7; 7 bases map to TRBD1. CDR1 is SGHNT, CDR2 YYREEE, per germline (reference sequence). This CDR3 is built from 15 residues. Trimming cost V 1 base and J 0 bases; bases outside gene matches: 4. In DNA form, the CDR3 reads TGTGCCAGCAGCTTGAGAGGGGGCTACTCCTACGAGCAGTACTTC. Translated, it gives CASSLRGGYSYEQYF.

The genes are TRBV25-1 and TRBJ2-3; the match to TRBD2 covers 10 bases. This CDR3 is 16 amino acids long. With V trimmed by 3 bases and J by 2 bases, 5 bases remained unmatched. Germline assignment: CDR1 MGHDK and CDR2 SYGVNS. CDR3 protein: CASSDGTSDFTDTQYF. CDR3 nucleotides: TGTGCCAGCAGTGACGGGACTAGCGACTTCACAGATACGCAGTATTTT.

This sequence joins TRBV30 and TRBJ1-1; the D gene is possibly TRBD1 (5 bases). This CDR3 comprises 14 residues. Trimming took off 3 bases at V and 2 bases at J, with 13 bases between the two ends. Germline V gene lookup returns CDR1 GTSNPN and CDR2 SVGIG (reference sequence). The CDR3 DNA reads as TGTGCCTGGAGGGGGAGGTGGACAAACACTGAAGCTTTCTTT. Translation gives CAWRGRWTNTEAFF.

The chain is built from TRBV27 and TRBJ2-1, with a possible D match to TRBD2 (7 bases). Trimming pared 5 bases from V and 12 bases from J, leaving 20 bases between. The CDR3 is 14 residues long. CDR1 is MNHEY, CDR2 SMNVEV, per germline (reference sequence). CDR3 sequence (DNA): TGTGCCAGCAGTACCAGCGCCAGCGGGACATCGCAGTTCTTC. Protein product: CASSTSASGTSQFF.

CDR3 nucleotides: TGTGCCAGTAGTATAGCTGGAGGGTCTGGTGGCTACACCTTC. It specifies CASSIAGGSGGYTF. The rearrangement uses TRBV19 and TRBJ1-2; no definite D call. Germline V lookup: CDR1 LNHDA, CDR2 SQIVND (reference sequence). With 1 base removed from V and 7 bases from J, the gap between germline ends came to 13 bases. The CDR3 extends over 14 amino acids.

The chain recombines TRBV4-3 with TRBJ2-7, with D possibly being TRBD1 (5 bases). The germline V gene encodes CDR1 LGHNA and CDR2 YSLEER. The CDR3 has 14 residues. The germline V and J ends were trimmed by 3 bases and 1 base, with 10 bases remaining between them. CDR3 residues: CASSQTQESYEQYF. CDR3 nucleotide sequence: TGCGCCAGCAGCCAGACACAGGAGTCCTACGAGCAGTACTTC.